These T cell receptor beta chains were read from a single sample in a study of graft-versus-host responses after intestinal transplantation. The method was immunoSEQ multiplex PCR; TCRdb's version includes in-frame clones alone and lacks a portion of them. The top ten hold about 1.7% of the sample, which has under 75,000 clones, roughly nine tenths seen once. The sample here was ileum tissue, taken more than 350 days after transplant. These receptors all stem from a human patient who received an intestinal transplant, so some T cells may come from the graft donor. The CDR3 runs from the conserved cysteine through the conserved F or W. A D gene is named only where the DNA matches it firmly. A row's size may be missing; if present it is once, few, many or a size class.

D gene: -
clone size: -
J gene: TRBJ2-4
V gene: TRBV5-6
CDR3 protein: CASSLETIQYF
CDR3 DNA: TGTGCCAGCAGCTTGGAGACCATTCAGTACTTC

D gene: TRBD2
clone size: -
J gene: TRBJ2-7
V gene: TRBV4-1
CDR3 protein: CASSQDSGYDFSYEQYF
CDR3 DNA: TGCGCCAGCAGCCAAGATAGCGGGTACGACTTCTCCTACGAGCAGTACTTC

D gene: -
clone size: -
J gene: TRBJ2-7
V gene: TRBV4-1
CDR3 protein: CASSQEVPYEQYF
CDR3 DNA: TGCGCCAGCAGCCAAGAGGTCCCTTACGAGCAGTACTTC

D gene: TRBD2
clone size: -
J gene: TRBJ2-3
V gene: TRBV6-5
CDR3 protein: CASRRLAGATDTQYF
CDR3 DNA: TGTGCCAGCAGGAGACTAGCGGGAGCCACAGATACGCAGTATTTT

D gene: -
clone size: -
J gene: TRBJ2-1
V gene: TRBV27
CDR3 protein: CASEKLPSSYNEQFF
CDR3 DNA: TGTGCCAGCGAAAAACTCCCTAGCTCCTACAATGAGCAGTTCTTC

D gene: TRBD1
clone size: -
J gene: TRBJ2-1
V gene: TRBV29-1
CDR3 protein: CSVEEGAGGSDEQFF
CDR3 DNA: TGCAGCGTTGAAGAAGGTGCAGGGGGCTCAGATGAGCAGTTCTTC

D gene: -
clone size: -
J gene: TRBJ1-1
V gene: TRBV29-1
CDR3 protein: CSVLSRVMNTEAFF
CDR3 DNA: TGCAGCGTCCTCTCCAGGGTCATGAACACTGAAGCTTTCTTT

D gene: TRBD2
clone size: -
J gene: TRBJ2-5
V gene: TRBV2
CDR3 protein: CASSEGVTSHKETQYF
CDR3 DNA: TGTGCCAGCAGTGAAGGGGTGACTAGCCACAAAGAGACCCAGTACTTC

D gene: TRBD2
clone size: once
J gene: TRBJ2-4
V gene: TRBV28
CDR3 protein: CASSSRTSGSAKNIQYF
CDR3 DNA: TGTGCCAGCAGTTCCCGGACTAGCGGGAGTGCCAAAAACATTCAGTACTTC

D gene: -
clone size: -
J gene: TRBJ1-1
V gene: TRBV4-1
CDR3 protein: CASSHKGGTEAFF
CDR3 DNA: TGCGCCAGCAGCCATAAGGGGGGGACTGAAGCTTTCTTT

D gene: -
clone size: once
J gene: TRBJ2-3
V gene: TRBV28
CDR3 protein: CASSPAQGGGDTQYF
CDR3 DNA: TGTGCCAGCAGCCCCGCCCAGGGGGGAGGAGATACGCAGTATTTT

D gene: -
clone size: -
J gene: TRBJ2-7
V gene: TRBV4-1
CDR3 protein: CASSPYPRDSLYEQYF
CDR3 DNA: TGCGCCAGCAGCCCCTACCCGAGAGACAGCCTTTACGAGCAGTACTTC

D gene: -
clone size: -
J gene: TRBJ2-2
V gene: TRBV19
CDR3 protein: CASLLNTGELFF
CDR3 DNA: TGTGCCAGTTTACTTAACACCGGAGAGCTGTTTTTT

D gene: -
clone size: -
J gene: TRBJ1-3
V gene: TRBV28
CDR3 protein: CASSSQDVSGNTIYF
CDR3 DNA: TGTGCCAGCAGTTCCCAGGACGTCTCTGGAAACACCATATATTTT

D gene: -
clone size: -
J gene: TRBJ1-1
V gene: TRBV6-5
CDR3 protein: CASKSGGTNTEAFF
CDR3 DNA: TGTGCCAGCAAATCGGGGGGAACGAACACTGAAGCTTTCTTT

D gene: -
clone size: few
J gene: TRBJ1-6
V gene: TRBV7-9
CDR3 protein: CASSPNNSPLHF
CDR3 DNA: TGTGCCAGCAGCCCGAATAATTCACCCCTCCACTTT

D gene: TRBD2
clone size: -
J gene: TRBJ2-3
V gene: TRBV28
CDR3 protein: CASSLAGVPTDTQYF
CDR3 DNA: TGTGCCAGCAGTTTGGCGGGAGTCCCCACAGATACGCAGTATTTT

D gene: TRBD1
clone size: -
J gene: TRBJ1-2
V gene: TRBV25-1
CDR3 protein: CASSPWDRGAVNYGYTF
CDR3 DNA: TGTGCCAGCAGCCCGTGGGACAGGGGCGCCGTAAACTATGGCTACACCTTC

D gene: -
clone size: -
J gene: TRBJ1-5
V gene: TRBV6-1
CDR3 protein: CASSEGGLSNQPQHF
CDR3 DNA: TGTGCCAGCAGTGAGGGGGGTCTGAGCAATCAGCCCCAGCATTTT

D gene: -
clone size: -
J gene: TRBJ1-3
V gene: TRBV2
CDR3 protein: CASSAPVGGNTIYF
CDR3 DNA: TGTGCCAGCAGTGCGCCAGTGGGGGGAAACACCATATATTTT

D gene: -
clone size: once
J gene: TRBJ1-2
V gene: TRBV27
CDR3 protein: CASREGGSYGYTF
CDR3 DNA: TGTGCCAGCAGGGAGGGAGGTAGCTATGGCTACACCTTC

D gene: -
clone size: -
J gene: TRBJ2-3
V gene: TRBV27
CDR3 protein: CASTKGTYPADTQYF
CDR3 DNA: TGTGCCAGCACAAAAGGGACCTACCCCGCAGATACGCAGTATTTT

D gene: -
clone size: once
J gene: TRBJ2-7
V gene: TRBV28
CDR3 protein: CASSPAGEQYF
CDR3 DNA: TGTGCCAGCAGTCCAGCCGGGGAGCAGTACTTC

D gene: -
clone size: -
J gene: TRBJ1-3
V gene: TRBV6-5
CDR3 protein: CASSYGSGNTIYF
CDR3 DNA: TGTGCCAGCAGTTACGGCTCTGGAAACACCATATATTTT

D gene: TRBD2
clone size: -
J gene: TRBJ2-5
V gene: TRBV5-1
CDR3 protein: CASGLTSGPLETQYF
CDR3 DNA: TGCGCCAGCGGATTGACTAGCGGGCCCCTGGAGACCCAGTACTTC

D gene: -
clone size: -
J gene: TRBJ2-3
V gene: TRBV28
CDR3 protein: CASSLGQGYSTDTQYF
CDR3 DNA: TGTGCCAGCAGCCTGGGACAAGGGTATAGCACAGATACGCAGTATTTT

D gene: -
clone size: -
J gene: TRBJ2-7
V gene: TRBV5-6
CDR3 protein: CASSLAIQSYEQYF
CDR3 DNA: TGTGCCAGCAGCTTGGCCATACAGTCCTACGAGCAGTACTTC

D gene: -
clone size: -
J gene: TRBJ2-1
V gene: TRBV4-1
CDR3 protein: CASSQVVGPGHEQFF
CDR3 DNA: TGCGCCAGCAGCCAAGTGGTGGGGCCTGGCCATGAGCAGTTCTTC

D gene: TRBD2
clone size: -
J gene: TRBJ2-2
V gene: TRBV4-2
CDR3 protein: CASSLSGRGLGELFF
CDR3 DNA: TGTGCCAGCAGCCTTAGCGGGAGAGGGCTCGGGGAGCTGTTTTTT

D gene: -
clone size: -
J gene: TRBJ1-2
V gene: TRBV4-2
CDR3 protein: CASSQARGVRVGYTF
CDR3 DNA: TGTGCCAGCAGCCAAGCAAGAGGCGTTAGGGTGGGCTACACCTTC

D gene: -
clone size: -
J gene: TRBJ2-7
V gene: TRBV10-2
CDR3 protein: CASSTDKTYEQYF
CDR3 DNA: TGCGCCAGCAGTACGGACAAAACCTACGAGCAGTACTTC

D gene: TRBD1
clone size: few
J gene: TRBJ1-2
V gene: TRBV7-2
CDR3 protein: CASSFWTGRYGYTF
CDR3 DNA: TGTGCCAGCAGCTTTTGGACAGGGCGGTATGGCTACACCTTC

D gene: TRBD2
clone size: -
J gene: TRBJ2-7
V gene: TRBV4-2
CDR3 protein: CASSQEKGLVQYF
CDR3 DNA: TGTGCCAGCAGCCAAGAAAAGGGACTAGTGCAGTACTTC

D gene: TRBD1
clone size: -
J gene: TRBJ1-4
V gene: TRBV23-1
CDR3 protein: CASPGQGVTNEKLFF
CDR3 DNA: TGCGCCAGCCCCGGACAGGGAGTAACTAATGAAAAACTGTTTTTT

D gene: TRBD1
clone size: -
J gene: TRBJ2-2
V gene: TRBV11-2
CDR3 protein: CVSSPRDSYTGELFF
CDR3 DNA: TGTGTCAGCAGCCCCCGGGACAGCTACACCGGGGAGCTGTTTTTT

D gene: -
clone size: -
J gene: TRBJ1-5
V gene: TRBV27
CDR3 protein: CASSLRMGSQPQHF
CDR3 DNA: TGTGCCAGCAGTTTAAGAATGGGAAGTCAGCCCCAGCATTTT

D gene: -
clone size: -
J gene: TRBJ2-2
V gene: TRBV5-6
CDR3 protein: CASTQGHDTGELFF
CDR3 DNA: TGTGCCAGCACGCAGGGGCACGACACCGGGGAGCTGTTTTTT

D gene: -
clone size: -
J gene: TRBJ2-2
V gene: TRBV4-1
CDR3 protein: CASSQDVRGYTGELFF
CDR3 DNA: TGCGCCAGCAGCCAAGATGTCCGGGGATACACCGGGGAGCTGTTTTTT

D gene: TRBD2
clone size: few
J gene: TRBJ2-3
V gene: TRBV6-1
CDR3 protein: CASSHGLATDTQYF
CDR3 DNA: TGTGCCAGCAGTCACGGACTAGCTACAGATACGCAGTATTTT

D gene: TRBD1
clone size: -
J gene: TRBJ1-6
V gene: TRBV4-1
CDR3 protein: CASSRRWLTGVNSPLHF
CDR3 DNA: TGCGCCAGCAGCCGTCGCTGGTTGACAGGGGTGAATTCACCCCTCCACTTT

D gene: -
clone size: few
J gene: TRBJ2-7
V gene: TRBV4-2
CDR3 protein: CASSQEISGSYEQYF
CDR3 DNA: TGTGCCAGCAGCCAAGAGATTAGCGGCTCCTACGAGCAGTACTTC

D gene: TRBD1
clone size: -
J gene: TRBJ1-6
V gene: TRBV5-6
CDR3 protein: CASSLDRAPNSPLHF
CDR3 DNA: TGTGCCAGCAGTTTGGACAGGGCACCAAATTCACCCCTCCACTTT

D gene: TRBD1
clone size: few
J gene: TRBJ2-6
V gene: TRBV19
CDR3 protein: CASSKPGQTLSGANVLTF
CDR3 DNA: TGTGCCAGTAGTAAACCGGGACAGACCCTCTCTGGGGCCAACGTCCTGACTTTC